A selection of T cell receptor beta chains follows, all from one sample in a study of blood T cell repertoires in COVID-19. TCRdb's table, derived via immunoSEQ multiplex PCR, lists solely in-frame clones and lacks some. The data contain approximately 99,000 clones, about four fifths of them singletons. Material: peripheral blood. These receptor sequences come from a woman between 65 and 79 years old with acute or convalescent COVID-19. Both conserved end residues are part of each CDR3.

v_call	cdr3_aa
TRBV4-2	CASSQEGVAGLVESTQYF
TRBV6-5	CASERRGNIQYF
TRBV9	CASSPQDRTTGELFF
TRBV7-2	CASSLDPLRETQYF
TRBV24-1	CATSGGQGAKGYTF
TRBV27	CASSPQGRITMDNEQFF
TRBV7-2	CASSLDGGVYETQYF
TRBV5-1	CASSLVPGVGEKLFF
TRBV19	CASSRPGQGDNEQFF
TRBV7-9	CASSDNRVVNQPQHF
TRBV19	CASSTRTSGGQETQYF
TRBV5-1	CASSFGTVDSPLHF
TRBV5-4	CASRQISGNTIYF
TRBV18	CASSPLGRDAYNEQFF
TRBV6-2/TRBV6-3	CASSSALAGENTGELFF
TRBV5-1	CASSNGDRGGNGYTF
TRBV19	CASGTGGYQPQHF
TRBV7-2	CASSLVWGGGQETQYF
TRBV28	CASRTQGLAGVWEQFF
TRBV6-2/TRBV6-3	CASSWTTWNQPQHF
TRBV6-6	CASTSPRRNEQFF
TRBV11-2	CASSLEAGVLEKLFF
TRBV19	CASTGVSAFF
TRBV6-2/TRBV6-3	CASSYLQPHNGGEKLFF
TRBV5-6	CASSLRNSGNTIYF
TRBV28	CASSPLNQPQHF
TRBV11-3	CASSRYYSYNEQFF
TRBV7-9	CASSPSNTEAFF
TRBV7-2	CASSPRVGMRTEAFF
TRBV4-3	CASSQDWGHSNQPQHF
TRBV9	CASSVSPGLAGGETQYF
TRBV3-1/TRBV3-2	CASSQDSSANYGYTF
TRBV19	CASSTRQGFGEKLFF
TRBV30	CAWSGGVGQPQHF
TRBV24-1	CATSDSGASSGSWNEQFF
TRBV6-5	CASSYSRVTSGNTIYF
TRBV28	CASSFPQAGQYF
TRBV20-1	CSASPRTGYHEQYF
TRBV28	CASSLRLVSPAQYF
TRBV6-6	CASANRGTGGDNEQFF
TRBV5-1	CASSLLAGGGEQFF
TRBV6-5	CATQREETQYF
TRBV5-1	CASSQELEQFF
TRBV7-2	CASRPGDRGPTGELFF